This TCR beta chain was recovered during a study of radiation and T cells in renal cell carcinoma. Findings of the study overall: From baseline, blood top tumor clonotypes peaked at 2 weeks post-radiation.

About this clone itself: Its antigen remains unidentified. Other DNA variants within this sample encode the same CDR3.

Sample time point: blood 2 weeks post-SBRT. Treatment: 15 Gy SBRT to primary tumor, nephrectomy 4 weeks later. The patient's renal cell carcinoma had clear cell pathology. Generated by immunoSEQ multiplex PCR, the TCRdb table keeps only in-frame clones and is missing some. This table holds 95,000 to 150,000 clones, around 81% found once. The receptor comes from a man aged 50 or older with renal cell carcinoma. This sample comprised blood, obtained from a patient whose treatment included radiotherapy and nephrectomy.

The chain's CDR3 is CASSLGQAGGEQYF. The CDR3 DNA sequence: TGCGCCAGCAGCTTGGGACAGGCGGGTGGCGAGCAGTACTTC. The rearrangement links TRBV5-1 to TRBJ2-7; the D gene is possibly TRBD1 (6 bases). The length of the CDR3 is 14 residues. V was clipped by 0 bases and J by 6 bases, with 13 bases between them. Germline V gene lookup returns CDR1 SGHRS and CDR2 YFSETQ.